Sequencing of this TCR beta chain was carried out in a study of cytomegalovirus exposure and HLA in healthy donors listed by TCRdb under 2017. Some background on the complete study: An earlier analysis of several hundred of the donors reported roughly 270 Gb of sequence data and 117 million unique TCR beta sequences from 150 million to 200 million T cells. Using immunosequencing, the study profiled T cell repertoires from fewer than 850 subjects and related those repertoires to cytomegalovirus serostatus. A later analysis re-analyzed previously published TCR beta repertoires from approximately 700 donors and added high-resolution HLA genotyping to study TCR occurrence patterns. An early release covering roughly 640 HLA-typed donors comprised about 300 gigabases of sequencing data and roughly 86 million unique TCR sequences. A later genetic analysis used genome-wide SNP genotypes for about 65% of the 666 donors, treating that subset as a discovery cohort. The study aimed to test whether cataloging public T cell receptors could reveal signatures of past pathogen exposure. In the later analysis, no new phenotypic data were used to find candidate immune exposures; instead, reliance was placed on TCR beta sequences and their occurrence across donors. To decide whether each TCR beta V gene segment behaved as functional or pseudogenic, an earlier analysis of over 500 of the donors relied on high-throughput TCR beta sequencing. To predict cytomegalovirus infection status, the study brought together high-throughput TCR immunosequencing, statistical association of individual TCRs with disease status, and machine learning. Roughly 5 DR-DQ haplotypes were treated as single units for association and clustering because of strong linkage in the cohort. Every discovery cohort repertoire had been produced on one sequencing platform. HLA typing covered class I and class II loci at four-digit resolution. The genetic ancestry cluster associated with self-reported Caucasian donors included 65% to 90% of the 398 genotyped donors. In addition to the first cohort of approximately 670 subjects, a separate validation cohort of some 120 different subjects was used. Donor age, sex, ethnicity and CMV serostatus were compiled together with the repertoire data. Across 300 to 500 genotyped donors of the cohort, an average of approximately 200,000 unique TCR beta nucleotide sequences per donor were sequenced, and 15% to 20% of those sequences were non-productive. The number of donors typed differed by locus, with roughly 629-640 for A, B, C, DRB1 and DQB1, more than 500 for DQA1, over 600 for DPA1, and 400 to 490 for DPB1.

Overall results and qualifications from the work: In a later genetic analysis, fewer N-insertions in productive TCRs were reported among donors in an Asian-associated ancestry cluster than the approximately 710-donor mean. In an earlier analysis of more than 450 of the donors, most TCR beta V segments were observed in productive rearrangements about 90% or about 30% of the time, broadly matching IMGT annotations. Because HLA typing was unavailable for some donors at each locus, only the typed subset was used in association tests. At a false discovery rate of 0.05, a later analysis linked 16,951 TCR beta sequences to specific HLA alleles. When HLA alleles, especially DR and DQ, strongly co-occurred, TCR associations were difficult to assign to individual alleles. Cytomegalovirus status was reported to be diagnosed by the classifier with high specificity and sensitivity in both the original and validation cohorts. Sequencing depth was assumed to be roughly uniform across donors in the presence/absence analyses, though that assumption may not hold. A total of 150 to 200 TCR beta chains were listed by the study as associated with cytomegalovirus. CMV serostatus was the only immune exposure information available for the cohort. Correlated functional status among segregating V segments might be attributable to linkage disequilibrium, but an unknown experimental factor could not be ruled out. This cohort had only TCR beta chains sequenced, and the lack of alpha or paired-chain data limited which features could be detected. In a later analysis, the rate of TCR association differed among HLA loci, with DRB1 alleles having the most associated TCRs and HLA-C alleles having the fewest. A group of highly shared sequence variants was considered likely to be a technical artifact of the sequencing pipeline. The earlier analysis of almost 600 of the donors excluded approximately 17 rarely observed V segments, including chromosome 9 orphons, because counts were too low. Three of the identified cytomegalovirus-associated TCR beta chains were confirmed in vitro to be specific for cytomegalovirus antigens. Most CMV-associated TCR beta chains appeared to be HLA-restricted in a later analysis, and the HLA associations seemed to be driven largely by CMV exposure. A later genetic analysis associated a missense DCLRE1C variant with V-gene and J-gene trimming of TCR beta chains, and an independent cohort replicated the association. The authors suggested that the approach could potentially be extended to other disease states and immunological phenotypes. In a later analysis, several top co-occurrence clusters were reported to appear linked to parvovirus B19, influenza, CMV and Epstein-Barr virus. A further reported finding was that TCR beta sequences accurately predicted the HLA-A and HLA-B alleles for most subjects in the first cohort. In a later analysis, HLA-associated TCR beta chains were found to be more clonally expanded and to have lower generation probabilities than equally common non-associated chains. Across donors, most TCR sequences were observed very rarely, whereas some public TCRs were present in many individuals.

As regards this clone: Its antigen remains undetermined. No base quality values were provided; no much bigger clone lies one nucleotide off.

The cohort comprised 550 to 700 healthy bone marrow donors. At the time of sampling, every cohort member was nominally healthy, though immune exposures that went unrecorded were likely present. The donor was CMV seropositive and was included in the group of 289 seropositive cohort members. Every donor gave a peripheral blood sample, and the peripheral blood mononuclear cells from that sample were used for TCR beta sequencing. The Qiagen DNeasy Blood Extraction Kit was used to extract genomic DNA from the blood cell samples. The library came from the immunoSEQ multiplex PCR assay. For the multiplex PCR, a mixture combining 60 forward primers for TCR Vbeta segments and 13 reverse primers for TCR Jbeta segments was used. Amplification of the CDR3 region of rearranged TCR beta genes was performed with a multiplex PCR assay on genomic DNA. Amplified TCR beta libraries were sequenced as 87-base-pair reads on the Illumina HiSeq System. As for how the authors treated the data: A later analysis counted about 76 million unique TCR beta chains across the 550 to 700 repertoires, and 9 million to 14 million of these chains were shared by at least two donors. Raw reads were error-corrected and collapsed into unique sequences by a nearest-neighbor algorithm in which closely related sequences were merged to remove PCR and sequencing errors. To assign V, D and J gene segments, CDR3 sequences were aligned to IMGT reference sequences. For a sequence to be retained, at least a six-nucleotide match to both a V gene segment and a J gene segment was required. Rearrangements were called productive when the CDR3 lacked stop codons and stayed in frame with V and J; all others were non-productive. Following IMGT convention, CDR3 was defined as the stretch from the second conserved V-encoded cysteine up to the conserved J-encoded phenylalanine. The earlier analysis of 450 to 750 of the donors excluded any sequence lacking an unambiguous match to a single V gene segment. An earlier analysis of just under 600 of the donors called V segments functional above 56.7% productive rearrangements and segregating when the between-donor standard deviation exceeded 5%. A statistical classification framework was built for diagnosing cytomegalovirus status from the catalog of TCR beta chain sequences. A later analysis assigned V and J genes by comparing TCR nucleotide sequences with IMGT/GENE-DB human TR gene sequences. A later analysis assigned CDR3 sequences and most-parsimonious VDJ recombination scenarios with the TCRdist pipeline. In a later analysis, every TCR beta chain was defined by the combination of its CDR3 amino acid sequence and its V-gene family, and reads without a unique V-gene family were dropped. A later analysis removed 500 to 650 highly shared, low-generation-probability nucleotide sequences to deal with suspected cross-contamination and a sequencing artifact. In a later analysis, a clonal expansion index for each public chain was calculated from normalized within-repertoire ranks of inferred template counts. In a later analysis, generation probabilities were computed using a VDJ recombination model fitted to out-of-frame rearrangements, and the results were checked against IGoR. In a later analysis, hypergeometric tests were used to score TCR-TCR, TCR-HLA and TCR-CMV co-occurrence, with a repertoire-size bias correction applied to TCR pairs. False discovery rates were estimated in a later analysis by permuting HLA or CMV assignments 20 times. A later analysis grouped co-occurring TCRs with DBSCAN, adding TCRdist sequence similarity when clustering within HLA-allele-positive subsets. Co-occurrence clustering excluded repertoires with fewer than 30,000 or more than 120,000 public chains, plus five with anomalous nucleotide sharing. This is the immuneACCESS table as TCRdb keeps it, with only in-frame sequences that have V and J called. A part of the clones is gone; compared with another copy, unresolved V genes explain less than half, and the rest is unexplained. V and J calls and clone size are copied from that table; D and trimming were computed from the DNA. Counted in this sample were tens of thousands of clones; approximately 60% of them appeared once. In total, the top ten clones hold 5.5% to 6% of the sample.

Sequencing was performed on PBMCs. This sequence originates from a boy under 18 in good health and CMV-seropositive.

The nucleotide sequence reads as follows: TGCGCCAGCAGCTTGTGGGGGGGAACCTACGAGCAGTACTTC. It codes for CASSLWGGTYEQYF. The sequence is built from TRBV5-1 and TRBJ2-7; 7 bases in the junction line up with TRBD2. CDR1 and CDR2 (SGHRS, YFSETQ) derive from the germline V gene. The CDR3, cysteine through phenylalanine, is 14 amino acids long. The read is trimmed to its CDR3 DNA, 42 bases read in frame from base 1. After removal of 1 base from V and 2 bases from J, the junction retains 3 bases not matched to a gene.